This is a list of T cell receptor beta chains from one sample in a study of shared clonotypes between healthy human individuals. Data came from immunoSEQ multiplex PCR; TCRdb stores just in-frame clones and leaves some out. The sample has about 2.1 million clones, about 92% seen once. The sequenced material came from naive CD8+ T cells from PBMCs. The receptors derive from a young man in good health. Some clones in this sample may be carry-over from other donors' samples. CDR3s include the opening cysteine and the closing phenylalanine or tryptophan. A D gene is named only where the DNA matches it firmly. Clone sizes are given selectively: once, few, many, or a class where the clone is expanded.

V: TRBV28; size: .; J: TRBJ2-4; D: .; CDR3: CASSPGPRLAKNIQYF; DNA: TGTGCCAGCAGTCCCGGCCCGCGCTTAGCCAAAAACATTCAGTACTTC
V: TRBV4-1; size: .; J: TRBJ1-2; D: .; CDR3: CASSLPTPSPTF; DNA: TGCGCCAGCAGCCTACCGACACCAAGTCCTACCTTC
V: TRBV27; size: .; J: TRBJ1-4; D: .; CDR3: CASSSTGIVNEKLFF; DNA: TGTGCCAGCAGTTCAACAGGGATAGTTAATGAAAAACTGTTTTTT
V: TRBV19; size: .; J: TRBJ2-7; D: .; CDR3: CASSSRVAVLSYEQYF; DNA: TGTGCCAGTAGCTCCCGGGTAGCGGTCCTTTCCTACGAGCAGTACTTC
V: TRBV27; size: .; J: TRBJ2-7; D: .; CDR3: CASSPSLGPIPYEQYF; DNA: TGTGCCAGCAGTCCATCCCTGGGACCCATCCCCTACGAGCAGTACTTC
V: TRBV27; size: .; J: TRBJ2-1; D: TRBD2; CDR3: CASSIASGRNEQFF; DNA: TGTGCCAGCAGTATAGCTAGCGGGAGAAATGAGCAGTTCTTC
V: TRBV5-1; size: .; J: TRBJ2-2; D: TRBD1; CDR3: CASSPTGQGSAGELFF; DNA: TGCGCCAGCAGCCCTACGGGACAGGGGTCGGCCGGGGAGCTGTTTTTT
V: TRBV6-1; size: .; J: TRBJ1-5; D: .; CDR3: CASSVGGLGQPQHF; DNA: TGTGCCAGCAGTGTTGGAGGGTTGGGGCAGCCCCAGCATTTT
V: TRBV7-6; size: .; J: TRBJ1-4; D: TRBD1; CDR3: CASSPRTGGRSNEKLFF; DNA: TGTGCCAGCAGCCCGCGGACAGGGGGACGGAGTAATGAAAAACTGTTTTTT
V: TRBV5-1; size: .; J: TRBJ2-1; D: .; CDR3: CASSPPSNYREQFF; DNA: TGCGCCAGCTCCCCGCCCAGCAATTACCGTGAGCAGTTCTTC
V: TRBV28; size: .; J: TRBJ1-1; D: .; CDR3: CASSLLGVGVNTEAFF; DNA: TGTGCCAGCAGTTTGTTGGGAGTGGGAGTCAACACTGAAGCTTTCTTT
V: TRBV11-2; size: .; J: TRBJ2-7; D: TRBD2; CDR3: CASSSTNIGLAGSYEQYF; DNA: TGTGCCAGCAGCTCCACCAACATCGGACTAGCGGGCTCCTACGAGCAGTACTTC
V: TRBV29-1; size: .; J: TRBJ1-4; D: .; CDR3: CSAQIRGGNEKLFF; DNA: TGCAGCGCCCAGATACGGGGAGGAAATGAAAAACTGTTTTTT
V: TRBV27; size: .; J: TRBJ2-1; D: TRBD2; CDR3: CASSYGTSGHNEQFF; DNA: TGTGCCAGCAGTTACGGGACTAGCGGTCACAATGAGCAGTTCTTC
V: TRBV10-2; size: .; J: TRBJ2-5; D: TRBD2; CDR3: CASKGWGRGLETQYF; DNA: TGCGCCAGCAAGGGATGGGGGAGGGGCTTGGAGACCCAGTACTTC
V: TRBV5-1; size: .; J: TRBJ2-2; D: .; CDR3: CASSLGAGELFF; DNA: TGCGCCAGCAGCTTGGGAGCCGGGGAGCTGTTTTTT
V: TRBV4-3; size: .; J: TRBJ2-2; D: .; CDR3: CASSQDSWAGVSTGELFF; DNA: TGCGCCAGCAGCCAAGATAGCTGGGCAGGGGTGAGCACCGGGGAGCTGTTTTTT
V: TRBV28; size: .; J: TRBJ2-3; D: .; CDR3: CASSPGSDTQYF; DNA: TGTGCCAGCAGCCCAGGGTCAGATACGCAGTATTTT
V: TRBV28; size: .; J: TRBJ2-1; D: TRBD2; CDR3: CASSLPGGDKQFF; DNA: TGTGCCAGCAGTTTGCCGGGGGGGGACAAGCAGTTCTTC
V: TRBV29-1; size: .; J: TRBJ1-1; D: .; CDR3: CSVDGPRIGLAEAFF; DNA: TGCAGCGTTGACGGGCCCCGCATTGGTTTGGCTGAAGCTTTCTTT
V: TRBV15; size: .; J: TRBJ2-7; D: .; CDR3: CATSRDRYLSYEQYF; DNA: TGTGCCACCAGCAGAGATCGGTATCTCTCCTACGAGCAGTACTTC
V: TRBV9; size: .; J: TRBJ1-2; D: .; CDR3: CASSVVGQPTF; DNA: TGTGCCAGCAGCGTAGTGGGGCAGCCGACCTTC
V: TRBV27; size: .; J: TRBJ2-1; D: .; CDR3: CASSLVGGIHSYNEQFF; DNA: TGTGCCAGCAGTTTAGTGGGCGGAATCCACTCCTACAATGAGCAGTTCTTC
V: TRBV6-6; size: .; J: TRBJ1-4; D: TRBD1; CDR3: CASSWTGGTNEKLFF; DNA: TGTGCCAGCAGTTGGACAGGCGGGACTAATGAAAAACTGTTTTTT
V: TRBV7-9; size: .; J: TRBJ2-5; D: TRBD1; CDR3: CASSSDRVGETQYF; DNA: TGTGCCAGCAGCTCGGACAGGGTCGGGGAGACCCAGTACTTC
V: TRBV7-8; size: once; J: TRBJ2-7; D: TRBD2; CDR3: CASSPTPGTSSYEQYF; DNA: TGTGCCAGCAGCCCAACCCCCGGGACTAGCTCCTACGAGCAGTACTTC
V: TRBV19; size: once; J: TRBJ2-6; D: TRBD1; CDR3: CASKGQEWANVLTF; DNA: TGTGCCAGTAAGGGACAGGAATGGGCCAACGTCCTGACTTTC
V: TRBV27; size: .; J: TRBJ2-2; D: .; CDR3: CASSFSPRNTGELFF; DNA: TGTGCCAGCAGTTTTAGCCCCAGGAACACCGGGGAGCTGTTTTTT
V: TRBV15; size: .; J: TRBJ2-7; D: .; CDR3: CATSGRQRSYEQYF; DNA: TGTGCCACCAGCGGGCGACAGCGCTCCTACGAGCAGTACTTC
V: TRBV5-3; size: .; J: TRBJ2-2; D: TRBD2; CDR3: CARSLSPTSGVNTGELFF; DNA: TGTGCCAGAAGCCTCTCTCCCACTAGCGGGGTCAACACCGGGGAGCTGTTTTTT
V: TRBV15; size: .; J: TRBJ2-2; D: TRBD2; CDR3: CATSRDMRTSNTGELFF; DNA: TGTGCCACCAGCAGAGATATGCGGACTAGCAACACCGGGGAGCTGTTTTTT
V: TRBV5-1; size: .; J: TRBJ2-7; D: .; CDR3: CASSWGRETYEQYF; DNA: TGCGCCAGCAGCTGGGGCAGGGAGACGTACGAGCAGTACTTC
V: TRBV7-9; size: .; J: TRBJ2-7; D: .; CDR3: CASSPTGPYEQYF; DNA: TGTGCCAGCAGTCCTACAGGCCCTTACGAGCAGTACTTC
V: TRBV7-9; size: .; J: TRBJ2-2; D: .; CDR3: CASSPGTPGELFF; DNA: TGTGCCAGCAGCCCCGGGACACCCGGGGAGCTGTTTTTT
V: TRBV6-5; size: .; J: TRBJ2-1; D: .; CDR3: CASSYSQANEQFF; DNA: TGTGCCAGCAGTTACTCGCAGGCAAATGAGCAGTTCTTC
V: TRBV29-1; size: .; J: TRBJ1-2; D: TRBD1; CDR3: CSVGQGPAYGYTF; DNA: TGCAGCGTCGGACAGGGGCCTGCCTATGGCTACACCTTC
V: TRBV28; size: .; J: TRBJ1-2; D: TRBD1; CDR3: CASSPALDRSYGYTF; DNA: TGTGCCAGCAGTCCCGCCTTGGACAGGAGCTATGGCTACACCTTC
V: TRBV27; size: once; J: TRBJ1-5; D: .; CDR3: CASSFRESNQPQHF; DNA: TGTGCCAGCAGTTTTAGGGAATCGAATCAGCCCCAGCATTTT
V: TRBV29-1; size: .; J: TRBJ2-3; D: TRBD1; CDR3: CSVESRQGRTTQYF; DNA: TGCAGCGTTGAGAGCCGACAGGGAAGGACCACGCAGTATTTT
V: TRBV28; size: .; J: TRBJ2-7; D: .; CDR3: CASSSDYEQYF; DNA: TGTGCCAGCAGTTCGGACTACGAGCAGTACTTC
V: TRBV6-5; size: .; J: TRBJ2-7; D: .; CDR3: CASSYSSLVGKGEQYF; DNA: TGTGCCAGCAGTTACTCGAGTCTAGTGGGGAAGGGCGAGCAGTACTTC
V: TRBV10-3; size: .; J: TRBJ2-1; D: .; CDR3: CAISEAGNYNEQFF; DNA: TGTGCCATCAGTGAGGCGGGAAACTACAATGAGCAGTTCTTC
V: TRBV2; size: .; J: TRBJ1-2; D: .; CDR3: CASSRYGYTF; DNA: TGTGCCAGCAGTCGGTATGGCTACACCTTC
V: TRBV13; size: .; J: TRBJ2-2; D: .; CDR3: CASSHKREDRGELFF; DNA: TGTGCCAGCAGCCACAAGCGGGAAGACAGGGGGGAGCTGTTTTTT
V: TRBV5-6; size: .; J: TRBJ2-7; D: TRBD1; CDR3: CASSFARGTANYEQYF; DNA: TGTGCCAGCAGCTTTGCACGTGGGACAGCCAACTACGAGCAGTACTTC